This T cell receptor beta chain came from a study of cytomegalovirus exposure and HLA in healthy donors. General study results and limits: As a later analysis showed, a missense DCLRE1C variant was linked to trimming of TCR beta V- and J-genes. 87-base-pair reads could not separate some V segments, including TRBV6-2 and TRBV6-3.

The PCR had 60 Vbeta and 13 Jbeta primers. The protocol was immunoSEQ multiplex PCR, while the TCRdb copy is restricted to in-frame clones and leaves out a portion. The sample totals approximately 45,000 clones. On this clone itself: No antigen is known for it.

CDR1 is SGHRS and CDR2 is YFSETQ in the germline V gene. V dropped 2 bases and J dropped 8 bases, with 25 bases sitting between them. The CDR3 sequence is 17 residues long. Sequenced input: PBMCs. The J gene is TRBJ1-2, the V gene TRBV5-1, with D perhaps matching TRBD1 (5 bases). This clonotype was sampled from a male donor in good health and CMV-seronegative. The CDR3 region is CASSFVGVGGFTAGYTF. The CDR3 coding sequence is TGCGCCAGCAGCTTTGTTGGCGTGGGGGGGTTTACAGCAGGCTACACCTTC.